This T cell receptor beta chain was retrieved from a study of blood T cell repertoires in COVID-19. Study background: T cells, B-cell-depleted T cells, or PBMCs provided the cDNA or gDNA that served as material.

Per the authors' pipeline: Amplifying reference gene primers gave estimates of nucleated cell counts. Profiled with immunoSEQ multiplex PCR; TCRdb holds only in-frame clones, not every one. Clone size and V and J calls were adopted from that table, with D and trimming inferred from the DNA. The repertoire holds 200,000 to 300,000 clones, with 89% as singletons. On this clone itself: A junction boundary mismatches the germline segment, possibly from a read error.

Recruitment covered about 25 US areas and drew participants whose ages spanned about 18 to 90 years. Participants had their cohort set by participant-reported clinical history. This clonotype was sampled from a woman under 40 with acute COVID-19. Sequences were obtained from PBMCs or T cells enriched from blood (not recorded which).

The CDR3 coding sequence is TGTGCCAGCAGATCACAACTTTCACAGAGCCCGCCGATGTTT. Amino acids: CASRSQLSQSPPMF. The rearrangement uses TRBV27 and TRBJ1-1; D gene ambiguous. Germline V CDR1 and CDR2: MNHEY, SMNVEV (reference sequence). The CDR3 has 14 amino acids.